A selection of T cell receptor beta chains follows, all from one sample in a study of T cells in Graves' hyperthyroidism and ophthalmopathy. In TCRdb, the multiplex PCR reads were re-called with MiXCR into one record per CDR3 protein. In the table there are 550,000 to 600,000 distinct CDR3 sequences, under 60% of which are singletons. Sequencing was done on a sample of peripheral blood or thyroid tissue (not recorded which). The receptors were sampled from an adult woman with Graves' disease, either hyperthyroidism or ophthalmopathy (not recorded which). CDR3s include the opening cysteine and the closing phenylalanine or tryptophan. Fields, in order: D gene, J gene, clone size, V gene, CDR3 DNA, CDR3 protein. The D gene is left open where the match is weak. The size field is filled for only some rows; it gives once, few, many or a size class.

d_call: -
j_call: TRBJ1-3
clone_size: -
v_call: TRBV19
cdr3_nt: TGTGCCAGTAGTCCAGGAAGTGATGGCTACACCATATATTTT
cdr3_aa: CASSPGSDGYTIYF

d_call: TRBD1
j_call: TRBJ2-1
clone_size: once
v_call: TRBV5-1
cdr3_nt: TGCGCCAGCTCTGGCAGGGGGCTTGACGGGGAGCAGTTCTTC
cdr3_aa: CASSGRGLDGEQFF

d_call: TRBD1
j_call: TRBJ2-7
clone_size: -
v_call: TRBV12-3/TRBV12-4
cdr3_nt: TGTGCCAGCAGCCACGGGACAGGGGTCTCCTACGAGCAGTACTTC
cdr3_aa: CASSHGTGVSYEQYF

d_call: TRBD1
j_call: TRBJ1-2
clone_size: many
v_call: TRBV4-1
cdr3_nt: TGCGCCAGCAGCCCCGACAGGGTGAACTATGGCTACACCTTC
cdr3_aa: CASSPDRVNYGYTF

d_call: -
j_call: TRBJ2-5
clone_size: many
v_call: TRBV28
cdr3_nt: TGTGCCAGCAGTTCCATACCAGGGGAGACCCAGTACTTC
cdr3_aa: CASSSIPGETQYF

d_call: -
j_call: TRBJ1-2
clone_size: many
v_call: TRBV2
cdr3_nt: TGTGCCAGCAGTGAGCAGCTCGGTGGCTACACCTTC
cdr3_aa: CASSEQLGGYTF

d_call: TRBD2
j_call: TRBJ2-5
clone_size: many
v_call: TRBV10-3
cdr3_nt: TGTGCCATCACCCCCCCGGGACTAGCGGGAGAGACCCAGTACTTC
cdr3_aa: CAITPPGLAGETQYF

d_call: -
j_call: TRBJ2-5
clone_size: -
v_call: TRBV2
cdr3_nt: TGTGCCAGCAGTCCCCCCTGGGGGGCGCCCGGCGGTCCGTCCTTC
cdr3_aa: CASSPPWGAPGGPSF

d_call: -
j_call: TRBJ2-7
clone_size: many
v_call: TRBV4-1
cdr3_nt: TGCGCCAGCAGTCCAATCCGGGACACCTACGAGCAGTACTTC
cdr3_aa: CASSPIRDTYEQYF

d_call: -
j_call: TRBJ1-2
clone_size: -
v_call: TRBV9
cdr3_nt: TGTGCCAGCAGCGGATCCCGGGACGGGTCCTACGAGCAGTCGGGGAAGAGAAACTATGGCTACACCTTC
cdr3_aa: CASSGSRDGSYEQSGKRNYGYTF

d_call: TRBD1
j_call: TRBJ1-5
clone_size: many
v_call: TRBV2
cdr3_nt: TGTGCCAGCAGTCTTTTGGAGGGGGCTCACCAGCCCCAGCATTTT
cdr3_aa: CASSLLEGAHQPQHF

d_call: -
j_call: TRBJ1-1
clone_size: -
v_call: TRBV19
cdr3_nt: TGTGCCAGTAGTATCCAGGGTGGGAACACTGAAGCTTTCTTT
cdr3_aa: CASSIQGGNTEAFF

d_call: -
j_call: TRBJ2-1
clone_size: once
v_call: TRBV24-1
cdr3_nt: TGCGCCTCCTACAATGAGCAGTTCTTC
cdr3_aa: CASYNEQFF

d_call: TRBD2
j_call: TRBJ2-7
clone_size: once
v_call: TRBV24-1
cdr3_nt: TGTGCCACCAGTGACCCCCGGAGGTCCTCGGGAGGCGAGCAGTACTTC
cdr3_aa: CATSDPRRSSGGEQYF

d_call: -
j_call: TRBJ1-1
clone_size: -
v_call: TRBV20-1
cdr3_nt: TGCAGTGCTAGGTACGGCCGAGGCACTGAAGCTTTCTTT
cdr3_aa: CSARYGRGTEAFF

d_call: TRBD1
j_call: TRBJ1-5
clone_size: -
v_call: TRBV30
cdr3_nt: TGTGCCTGGAGTGGAACAGGGGGCGTCCAGCCCCAGCATTTT
cdr3_aa: CAWSGTGGVQPQHF

d_call: -
j_call: TRBJ1-3
clone_size: -
v_call: TRBV9
cdr3_nt: TGTGCCAGCAGCGTAGCAGGCGTCCTTAACACCATATATTTT
cdr3_aa: CASSVAGVLNTIYF

d_call: -
j_call: TRBJ2-7
clone_size: many
v_call: TRBV12-3/TRBV12-4
cdr3_nt: TGTGCCAGCAGCCGGGACTCATCCTACGAGCAGTACTTC
cdr3_aa: CASSRDSSYEQYF

d_call: TRBD1
j_call: TRBJ1-1
clone_size: few
v_call: TRBV18
cdr3_nt: TGTGCCAGCTCACCAACGACAGGGGGGACTGAAGCTTTCTTT
cdr3_aa: CASSPTTGGTEAFF

d_call: TRBD1
j_call: TRBJ1-2
clone_size: -
v_call: TRBV11-2
cdr3_nt: TGTGCCAGCAGCCCGACAGGGGGCGGCAATGGCTACACCTTC
cdr3_aa: CASSPTGGGNGYTF

d_call: -
j_call: TRBJ2-5
clone_size: -
v_call: TRBV21-1
cdr3_nt: TGTGCCAGCAGCACGACTAGCGGGGTAGAGACCCAGTACTTC
cdr3_aa: CASSTTSGVETQYF

d_call: -
j_call: TRBJ1-5
clone_size: -
v_call: TRBV19
cdr3_nt: TGTGCCAGTAGTATCTTGGCCAGATATCAGCCCCAGCATTTT
cdr3_aa: CASSILARYQPQHF

d_call: -
j_call: TRBJ1-5
clone_size: -
v_call: TRBV20-1
cdr3_nt: TGCAGTGCCGACCCGGGGAGGCGTATTCGTAGCAATCAGCCCCAGCATTTT
cdr3_aa: CSADPGRRIRSNQPQHF

d_call: -
j_call: TRBJ2-7
clone_size: many
v_call: TRBV14
cdr3_nt: TGTGCCAGCAGCCAAGCCTACGAGCAGTACTTC
cdr3_aa: CASSQAYEQYF

d_call: -
j_call: TRBJ2-7
clone_size: -
v_call: TRBV10-3
cdr3_nt: TGTGCCATCAGGCCTGACAGGACCTCCTACGAGCAGTACTTC
cdr3_aa: CAIRPDRTSYEQYF

d_call: TRBD2
j_call: TRBJ2-7
clone_size: many
v_call: TRBV20-1
cdr3_nt: TGCAGTGCTCTCCACATCCTAGCGGATACCTACGAGCAGTACTTC
cdr3_aa: CSALHILADTYEQYF

d_call: -
j_call: TRBJ1-1
clone_size: -
v_call: TRBV19
cdr3_nt: TGTGCCAGTACCCATAGGGGTAGGAGCACTGAAGCTTTCTTT
cdr3_aa: CASTHRGRSTEAFF

d_call: -
j_call: TRBJ1-5
clone_size: -
v_call: TRBV5-4
cdr3_nt: TGTGCCAGCAGTTTGTTAGGGACGACTAAGGTGCTTCAGCCCCAGCATTTT
cdr3_aa: CASSLLGTTKVLQPQHF

d_call: -
j_call: TRBJ2-5
clone_size: -
v_call: TRBV10-3
cdr3_nt: TGTGCCATCAGTGAGAATCAGGGGATGATGGAGACCCAGTACTTC
cdr3_aa: CAISENQGMMETQYF